This TCR beta chain was found in a study of Ad26.COV2.S vaccination and SARS-CoV-2 variants. For the study at large: Once, or twice with 56 days between doses, Ad26.COV2.S was given intramuscularly.

This CDR3 region has 14 residues. V gave up 1 base and J gave up 0 bases, with 6 bases separating them. The germline CDR1 and CDR2 sequences are SGHTA and FQGNSA. The treatment is: over 15 received Ad26.COV2.S at low or high dose, single or two shots; about five received placebo; per-sample allocation not given. Collection of the samples took place on day 63 after the first injection of vaccine or placebo. It was an adult aged 18-55 years in Boston who was the donor. Some clones are missing from TCRdb's copy, which holds only in-frame ones; the method was immunoSEQ multiplex PCR. The table shows hundreds of thousands of clones, with 87% occurring only once.

This sequence originates from a person between 18 and 65 years old who received the Ad26.COV2.S COVID-19 vaccine or a placebo. The chain links TRBV7-2 to TRBJ1-2; unclear D gene. Source: peripheral blood, taken in a trial of Ad26.COV2.S vaccine versus placebo. Here the CDR3 reads CASSLGVANYGYTF. The CDR3 nucleotides are TGTGCCAGCAGCTTAGGGGTAGCTAACTATGGCTACACCTTC.